The 3 T cell receptor beta chains below were found in one sample sequenced in a study of siplizumab effects on memory and regulatory T cells. Method: immunoSEQ multiplex PCR; TCRdb's copy keeps in-frame clones and lacks some. This table holds fewer than 120,000 clones, around 90% found once. The source material was CD4+ T cells sorted from blood. Receptor source: a human donor in good health.

The chain combines TRBV6-1 with TRBJ2-4; 10 nucleotides align to TRBD1. This CDR3 is built from 16 residues. Germline V lookup: CDR1 MNHNS, CDR2 SASEGT. Germline trimming cut 4 bases from V and 2 bases from J; bases unmatched to any gene: 5. Written as DNA, the CDR3 is TGTGCCAGCAGTGGAGGACAGGGGGAATCCAAAAACATTCAGTACTTC. Its translation is CASSGGQGESKNIQYF.

The chain recombines TRBV7-2 with TRBJ2-6; no reliable D call. The CDR3 loop spans 18 amino acids. V dropped 3 bases and J dropped 3 bases, with 18 bases sitting between them. Germline CDR1 reads SGHTA; CDR2 reads FQGNSA. The CDR3 here is CASSFSGVSLRGANVLTF. CDR3 DNA: TGTGCCAGCAGCTTTTCAGGAGTTAGCTTACGTGGGGCCAACGTCCTGACTTTC.

The chain carries TRBV7-9 and TRBJ2-1, with D possibly TRBD1 on 6 matching bases. The germline V gene has CDR1 SEHNR and CDR2 FQNEAQ (reference sequence). The CDR3 length is 15 residues. V lost 0 bases, J lost 7 bases, and 13 bases lay in between. CDR3 protein: CASSLAQGKMNEQFF. CDR3 sequence (DNA): TGTGCCAGCAGCTTAGCTCAGGGGAAGATGAATGAGCAGTTCTTC.